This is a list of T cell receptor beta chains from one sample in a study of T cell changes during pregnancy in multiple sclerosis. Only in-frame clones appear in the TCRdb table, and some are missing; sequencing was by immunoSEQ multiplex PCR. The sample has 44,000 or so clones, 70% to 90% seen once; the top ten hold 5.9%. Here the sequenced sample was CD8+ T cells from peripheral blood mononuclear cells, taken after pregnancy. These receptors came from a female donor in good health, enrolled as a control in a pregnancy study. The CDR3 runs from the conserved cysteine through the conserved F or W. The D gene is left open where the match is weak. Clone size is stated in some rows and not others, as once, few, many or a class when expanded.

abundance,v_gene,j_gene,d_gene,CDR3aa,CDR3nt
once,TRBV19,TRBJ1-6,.,CASSPQNANSPLHF,TGTGCCAGTAGTCCGCAGAACGCAAATTCACCCCTCCACTTT
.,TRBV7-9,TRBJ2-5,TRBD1,CASSSPRDRGPETQYF,TGTGCCAGCAGTTCACCCAGGGACAGGGGACCAGAGACCCAGTACTTC
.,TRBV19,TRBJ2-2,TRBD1,CASRQGWELFF,TGTGCCAGCAGACAGGGCTGGGAGCTGTTTTTT
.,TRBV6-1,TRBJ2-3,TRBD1,CASRDRDTQYF,TGTGCCAGCAGGGACAGGGATACGCAGTATTTT
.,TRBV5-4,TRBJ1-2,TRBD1,CASSSTGDGYTF,TGTGCCAGCAGCTCGACAGGGGACGGCTACACCTTC
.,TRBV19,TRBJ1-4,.,CASSLQGDGNEKLFF,TGTGCCAGTAGCTTACAGGGAGACGGGAATGAAAAACTGTTTTTT
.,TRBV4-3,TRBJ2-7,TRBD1,CASSQDRGQGSYEQYF,TGCGCCAGCAGCCAAGATAGGGGACAGGGGTCCTACGAGCAGTACTTC
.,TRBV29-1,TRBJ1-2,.,CSVEDAGGVRDYTF,TGCAGCGTTGAAGACGCCGGCGGGGTTCGGGACTACACCTTC
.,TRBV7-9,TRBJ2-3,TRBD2,CASSLGLADTQYF,TGTGCCAGCAGCTTGGGACTAGCAGATACGCAGTATTTT
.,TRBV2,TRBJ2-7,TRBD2,CASSEDGTSGDEQYF,TGTGCCAGCAGTGAAGATGGGACTAGCGGGGACGAGCAGTACTTC